This TCR beta chain was profiled in a study of CD8+CD57+ T cells in acquired aplastic anemia. At the level of the study: When averaged, DNA from sorted CD4+ and CD8+ cells came to 2.5 to 3.5 ug.

The sample holds many counts of this clonotype. The target antigen is unknown. CDR1 is SGDLS and CDR2 is YYNGEE in the germline V gene. This CDR3 is built from 16 residues. Unmatched junction bases numbered 13, after V lost 3 bases and J lost 5 bases. Investigators profiled TCR beta VDJ and CDR3 from genomic DNA template. From the reads, TCRdb called clonotypes with MiXCR, one entry per CDR3 protein. Here the sample spans around 430,000 distinct CDR3 sequences, around 32% being singletons. All sequencing subjects had displayed CD8+CD57+ cell expansion on flow cytometry. None of the patients had been given any therapy when their blood was sampled. Study-wide findings and caveats: Controls did not differ significantly from patients in CD8+ Simpson's diversity. Found in both controls and patients were approximately 31 CD8+ CDR3 sequences.

The chain employs TRBV9 and TRBJ2-7; TRBD2 aligns across 8 bases. The receptor's source is a human donor with aplastic anemia. Sequencing was performed on sorted CD4+, CD8+, or CD8+CD57+ T cells (not recorded which) from PBMCs. CDR3 coding DNA: TGTGCCAGCAGCGCGAGCGGGAGTGCGCCTTCCGACGAGCAGTACTTC. This gives the protein CASSASGSAPSDEQYF.